A selection of T cell receptor beta chains follows, all from one sample in a study of metastatic and nonmetastatic thyroid tumors. With MiXCR, TCRdb reprocessed the PCR reads. The data contain 20,000 to 25,000 clones, about 14% of them singletons. The sequenced sample was tumor tissue. Receptors were obtained from a female donor with papillary thyroid cancer or a benign thyroid nodule (not recorded which). Some clones in this sample may be carry-over from other donors' samples. CDR3s include the opening cysteine and the closing phenylalanine or tryptophan. The order of the fields is V gene, J gene, D gene, clone size, CDR3 DNA, CDR3 protein. A D gene is named only where the DNA matches it firmly. Size tells how often a clone was seen (once, few, many) or the class of an expanded clone, and some rows leave it out.

TRBV2	TRBJ2-1	.	.	TGTGCCAGCAGTGGGATGGGGGAGATGGGTGAGCAGTTCTTC	CASSGMGEMGEQFF
TRBV5-6	TRBJ2-7	.	many	TGTGCCAGCAGTCACACACTTTCCTACGAGCAGTACTTC	CASSHTLSYEQYF
TRBV30	TRBJ2-7	TRBD2	.	TGTGCCTGGAAAGGACTAGCGGGATCCTACGAGCAGTACTTC	CAWKGLAGSYEQYF
TRBV9	TRBJ1-1	.	many	TGTGCCAGCAGCGTAGCCACGAACACTGAAGCTTTCTTT	CASSVATNTEAFF
TRBV18	TRBJ1-5	.	.	TGTGCCAGCTCCCCTACAGGAGGACGGCAGCCCCAGCATTTT	CASSPTGGRQPQHF
TRBV30	TRBJ1-2	TRBD1	many	TGTGCCTTCCGACAGGGGGACTATGGCTACACCTTC	CAFRQGDYGYTF
TRBV27	TRBJ2-7	TRBD2	many	TGTGCCAGCAAACGTTCCGGGACTAGCCCTTACGAGCAGTACTTC	CASKRSGTSPYEQYF
TRBV5-1	TRBJ1-2	.	medium-sized	TGCGCCAGCAGCTTGGCGGGACCACTAAACCTCTACACCTTC	CASSLAGPLNLYTF
TRBV11-2	TRBJ2-7	.	many	TGTGCCAGCAGCTTAGACCTACGGATCTACGAGCAGTACTTC	CASSLDLRIYEQYF
TRBV15	TRBJ2-5	TRBD1	many	TGTGCCACCAGCAGAGACGGACAGGGGGGAGAGACCCAGTACTTC	CATSRDGQGGETQYF
TRBV14	TRBJ2-1	.	many	TGTGCCAGCAGCCCCCTGGAGCTCTACAATGAGCAGTTCTTC	CASSPLELYNEQFF
TRBV27	TRBJ2-3	TRBD2	few	TGTGCCAGCAGTTCGCGACTAGCGGGAGGCACAGATACGCAGTATTTT	CASSSRLAGGTDTQYF
TRBV7-3	TRBJ2-7	TRBD2	.	TGTGCCAGCAGCTTAATGGGGACTAGCGGAGGGGACTCCTACGAGCAGTACTTC	CASSLMGTSGGDSYEQYF
TRBV27	TRBJ2-3	TRBD1	many	TGTGCCAGCAGTATCAGACAGGGGAGAGGGCATGGAGATACGCAGTATTTT	CASSIRQGRGHGDTQYF
TRBV7-2	TRBJ1-2	.	once	TGTGCCATCAGCTTAGGTAGGCAGGGAGGCCACACCTTC	CAISLGRQGGHTF
TRBV20-1	TRBJ2-3	.	.	TGCAGTGCGCTTAGGAGCACAGATACGCAGTATTTT	CSALRSTDTQYF